This TCR beta chain was identified during a study of CD8 T cells in Susac syndrome. Reverse transcription used about 0.5 to 1 ug RNA and random hexamers. Amplification of TCR beta CDR3 by immunoSEQ multiplex PCR spanned 54 Vbeta and 13 Jbeta. One entry per CDR3 protein results from TCRdb running MiXCR on the immunoSEQ multiplex PCR reads. This sample carries roughly 200,000 distinct CDR3 sequences, 85% to 95% of them seen once, and the ten largest clones take under 0.12%. The V end was cut by 4 bases, the J end by 8 bases, with 13 bases between. The germline V gene has CDR1 SGDLS and CDR2 YYNGEE. There are 13 residues in the CDR3.

The sample was CD4+ T cells from PBMCs. This receptor was taken from a human donor in good health. The chain is built from TRBV9 and TRBJ1-3; D not resolved. The CDR3 loop is CASSPSFWDTIYF. CDR3 coding DNA: TGTGCCAGCAGCCCCAGTTTTTGGGACACCATATATTTT.